This T cell receptor beta chain emerged from a study of OX40 agonist ivuxolimab in advanced cancers. On the study more broadly: A diagnosis of hepatocellular carcinoma, melanoma, renal cell or head and neck cancer was present in dose-escalation patients.

The protocol was immunoSEQ multiplex PCR, while the TCRdb copy is restricted to in-frame clones and leaves out a portion. The repertoire holds 62,000 or so clones, with 86% as singletons. This CDR3 spans 14 amino acids. Trimming took off 4 bases at V and 5 bases at J, with 15 bases between the two ends. The germline V gene has CDR1 GTSNPN and CDR2 SVGIG (reference sequence). Whole-study results and caveats: Clonal expansion from baseline to week 6 occurred in both CD4+ and CD8+ T cells. CD4+ T cells averaged fewer expanded clones than CD8+ T cells.

Regarding this clone: No antigen is known for it.

Specimen: CD4+ or CD8+ T cells sorted from blood, collected in a trial of the OX40 agonist ivuxolimab. The receptor was derived from an adult with an advanced solid tumor such as melanoma, head and neck, liver or kidney cancer. The chain couples TRBV30 to TRBJ1-5; D unresolved. DNA of the CDR3: TGTGCCTGGACTCCAAGCGGGCCTTATCAGCCCCAGCATTTT. Translating gives CAWTPSGPYQPQHF.